This entry lists 29 T cell receptor beta chains sequenced from one sample in a study of blood T cell repertoires in COVID-19. Sequenced by immunoSEQ multiplex PCR; TCRdb stores in-frame clones only, minus some. The top ten clones hold about 7.8% of a sample with about 310,000 clones, about 89% of them seen once. Sequenced input: peripheral blood. All receptors derive from a woman aged 50 to 60 who had recovered from COVID-19.

This clone was recorded once. The rearrangement uses TRBV11-3 and TRBJ2-5; possible D gene TRBD1, 5 bases. This CDR3 is 13 amino acids long. Trimming left V 1 base short and J 9 bases short, with 12 bases between. CDR1 SGHNT and CDR2 YENEEA come from the germline V gene. The CDR3 here is CASSLGRQGAQYF. For the CDR3, the DNA is TGTGCCAGCAGCTTAGGCCGGCAAGGGGCCCAGTACTTC.

This chain links TRBV10-3 with TRBJ2-7, with D unresolved. CDR1 ENHRY and CDR2 SYGVKD come from the germline V gene. V was clipped by 3 bases and J by 4 bases, with 7 bases between them. The CDR3 contains 12 residues. The CDR3 loop is CAISEQSYEQYF. CDR3 DNA: TGTGCCATCAGTGAACAGAGTTACGAGCAGTACTTC.

This chain uses TRBV27 with TRBJ1-1; D is ambiguous. Per germline, CDR1 MNHEY and CDR2 SMNVEV (reference sequence). This CDR3 comprises 12 residues. Trimming shortened V by 6 bases and J by 0 bases, and 5 bases separated the two germline ends. Here the CDR3 DNA reads TGTGCCAGCAGGAGGATGAACACTGAAGCTTTCTTT. It specifies CASRRMNTEAFF.

The rearrangement joins TRBV3-1 (or the pseudogene TRBV3-2) to TRBJ2-1; D ambiguous. The CDR3 is 12 amino acids. V was pared by 3 bases and J by 8 bases, with 8 bases between. Per the germline V gene, CDR1 is LGHDT and CDR2 is YNNKEL (reference sequence). CDR3 DNA: TGTGCCAGCAGCCAGAGTGACTATGAGCAGTTCTTC. Translated, it gives CASSQSDYEQFF.

The V gene is TRBV3-1 (or the pseudogene TRBV3-2), the J gene TRBJ2-3; D unresolved. In germline, CDR1 is LGHDT, CDR2 YNNKEL (reference sequence). This CDR3 comprises 16 residues. Trimming stripped 5 bases from V and 2 bases from J, with 17 bases between. The CDR3 spells CASSKGFSEATDTQYF. CDR3 nucleotide sequence: TGTGCCAGCAGCAAAGGGTTTAGTGAGGCCACAGATACGCAGTATTTT.

The chain couples TRBV5-1 to TRBJ2-2; TRBD1 agrees at 8 bases. The V gene end was trimmed by 1 base and the J gene end by 4 bases; junction bases not matched to a gene: 3. This CDR3 contains 15 residues. Per the germline V gene, CDR1 is SGHRS and CDR2 is YFSETQ. In DNA form, the CDR3 reads TGCGCCAGCAGCTTGTTCCAGGGGGCCACCGGGGAGCTGTTTTTT. Its protein is CASSLFQGATGELFF. The entire variable domain, with the rest obtained from reference TRBV5-1 and TRBJ2-2, is as follows: KAGVTQTPRYLIKTRGQQVTLSCSPISGHRSVSWYQQTPGQGLQFLFEYFSETQRNKGNFPGRFSGRQFSNSRSEMNVSTLELGDSALYLCASSLFQGATGELFFGEGSRLTVL.

The rearrangement joins TRBV7-3 to TRBJ2-7; TRBD1 matches 8 bases. The length of the CDR3 is 13 residues. CDR1 SGHTA and CDR2 FQGTGA come from the germline V gene. The junction had 2 bases not matched to a gene; V was cut back by 2 bases and J by 5 bases. Here the CDR3 reads CASSLRRGHEQYF. The CDR3 nucleotides are TGTGCCAGCAGCTTACGCAGGGGGCACGAGCAGTACTTC.

The chain has TRBV6-5 and TRBJ2-1, with 12 nucleotides matching TRBD2. Germline values: CDR1 MNHEY, CDR2 SVGAGI. The CDR3 is 15 residues long. Trimming at V came to 5 bases and at J to 7 bases, leaving 6 bases not matched to a gene. The CDR3 sequence: CASSSTSGGRNEQFF. CDR3 nucleotides: TGTGCCAGCAGTAGCACTAGCGGGGGGCGAAATGAGCAGTTCTTC.

The chain uses TRBV28 and TRBJ2-1, with D perhaps matching TRBD1 (6 bases). This CDR3 comprises 16 residues. The germline V gene encodes CDR1 MDHEN and CDR2 SYDVKM. V lost 6 bases to trimming and J lost 6 bases, with 21 bases between them. CDR3 nucleotide sequence: TGTGCCAGCAGGGGAGAAGGGGGACGTTACCTCAATGAGCAGTTCTTC. Translated: CASRGEGGRYLNEQFF.

The chain links TRBV24-1 to TRBJ2-1, with a weak D call TRBD2 (5 bases). Germline-derived CDR1 and CDR2 are KGHDR and SFDVKD. CDR3 length: 12 residues. Trimming shortened V by 5 bases and J by 4 bases, and 5 bases separated the two germline ends. The CDR3 DNA sequence: TGTGCCACCAGTGCGGGATACAATGAGCAGTTCTTC. Translation: CATSAGYNEQFF.

The genes are TRBV29-1 and TRBJ2-7, with D perhaps TRBD2 (5 bases). The CDR3 is 13 amino acids. Germline V gene lookup returns CDR1 SQVTM and CDR2 ANQGSEA. V was shortened by 5 bases and J by 3 bases, with 14 bases between the two germline ends. CDR3: CSVSRSGNYEQYF. The CDR3 DNA reads TGCAGCGTTTCACGATCCGGGAACTACGAGCAGTACTTC.

The rearrangement uses TRBV7-8 and TRBJ2-5; TRBD2 might be the D (6 bases). Trimming left V 4 bases short and J 3 bases short, with 15 bases between. CDR1 is SGHVS, CDR2 FQNEAQ, per germline. CDR3 length: 15 residues. The CDR3 loop reads CASSSTGLAKETQYF. The CDR3 DNA is TGTGCCAGCAGCTCCACGGGTCTAGCGAAAGAGACCCAGTACTTC.

Worth noting for this clone: The sample contains more than one DNA sequence encoding this CDR3. The V call is TRBV29-1, the J call TRBJ1-1, with 8 bases identical to TRBD1. Germline assignment: CDR1 SQVTM and CDR2 ANQGSEA. V dropped 7 bases and J dropped 4; count of bases not matched to a gene: 5. This CDR3 is built from 12 residues. The CDR3 loop is CSAGQGGTEAFF. For the CDR3, the DNA is TGCAGCGCCGGACAGGGCGGCACTGAAGCTTTCTTT.

CDR3 bases: TGTGCCAGCAGCTCCGGACTAGCGGGGGGCACCAGCTCCTACAATGAGCAGTTCTTC. This encodes CASSSGLAGGTSSYNEQFF. The chain joins TRBV7-9 to TRBJ2-1; 14 nucleotides align to TRBD2. CDR3 length equals 19 residues. Germline V lookup: CDR1 SEHNR, CDR2 FQNEAQ (reference sequence). J lost 0 bases, V lost 4 bases, and 8 bases had no gene match.

This clone was recorded a few times. The conserved phenylalanine or tryptophan is not found at the CDR3 terminus, so this likely reflects a read error. Because the CDR3's place on the DNA is in doubt, the DNA is left out and the CDR3 is given as listed by TCRdb. The V call is TRBV7-2, the J call TRBJ2-7; TRBD2 is taken as the D call from the table, unchecked against the DNA. Germline V gives CDR1 SGHTA, CDR2 FQGNSA. The CDR3 is 15 amino acids in total, end residues counted. CDR3 protein: CASSLGSGLAGGWRI.

V and J are TRBV18 and TRBJ2-1, with D possibly being TRBD2 (7 bases). The germline CDR1 and CDR2 sequences are KGHSH and LQKENI. The CDR3 covers 18 residues. V lost 0 bases, J lost 0 bases, and 15 bases lay in between. CDR3 nucleotide sequence: TGTGCCAGCTCACCACCGCTGGCGGGGGCCCCCTCCTACAATGAGCAGTTCTTC. As protein: CASSPPLAGAPSYNEQFF.

The chain employs TRBV7-2 and TRBJ2-3; D ambiguous. Germline V gene sequence: CDR1 SGHTA, CDR2 FQGNSA. V was shortened by 5 bases and J by 2 bases, with 8 bases between the two germline ends. This CDR3 is built from 13 residues. The chain's CDR3 is CASSPQNTDTQYF. CDR3 bases: TGTGCCAGCAGCCCACAGAACACAGATACGCAGTATTTT.

The chain is built from TRBV9 and TRBJ2-1; 10 nucleotides agree with TRBD2. Trimming cost V 1 base and J 7 bases; bases outside gene matches: 5. CDR3 length: 15 residues. CDR1 is SGDLS and CDR2 is YYNGEE in the germline V gene. This CDR3 is CASSVLAGVGNEQFF. CDR3 coding DNA: TGTGCCAGCAGCGTACTAGCGGGAGTTGGGAATGAGCAGTTCTTC.

This clone was recorded once. J is TRBJ2-3 and V is TRBV28, with 12 bases identical to TRBD2. The CDR3 runs 14 residues. Per the germline V gene, CDR1 is MDHEN and CDR2 is SYDVKM. The junction had 4 bases not matched to a gene; V was cut back by 8 bases and J by 4 bases. CDR3: CASGLAGRSDTQYF. The CDR3 coding sequence is TGTGCCAGCGGACTAGCGGGGAGATCAGATACGCAGTATTTT.

V usage is TRBV5-1 and J usage is TRBJ1-2; 10 nucleotides match TRBD1. This CDR3 has 14 residues. The V gene's germline CDR1 is SGHRS and CDR2 YFSETQ. With 0 bases clipped from V and 8 bases from J, the junction kept 4 bases outside the gene matches. The DNA for the CDR3 is TGCGCCAGCAGCTTGGCGGGGACAGGGGAAGGCTACACCTTC. This codes for CASSLAGTGEGYTF. The whole variable domain, remainder taken from reference TRBV5-1 and TRBJ1-2, is KAGVTQTPRYLIKTRGQQVTLSCSPISGHRSVSWYQQTPGQGLQFLFEYFSETQRNKGNFPGRFSGRQFSNSRSEMNVSTLELGDSALYLCASSLAGTGEGYTFGSGTRLTVV.

The gene calls are TRBV25-1 and TRBJ1-1, with TRBD1 matching 10 bases. CDR3 size: 14 residues. Germline values: CDR1 MGHDK, CDR2 SYGVNS. V lost 6 bases and J lost 6; bases outside the gene matches: 7. CDR3 sequence reads: CASRRQGARAEAFF. The CDR3 bases are TGTGCCAGCAGACGACAGGGGGCGCGGGCTGAAGCTTTCTTT.

The chain uses TRBV10-3 and TRBJ2-1; TRBD2 matches 7 bases. Trimming at V came to 4 bases and at J to 1 base, leaving 4 bases not matched to a gene. CDR3 length: 15 amino acids. Germline V CDR1 and CDR2: ENHRY, SYGVKD. CDR3 loop: CAISAASGSYNEQFF. The CDR3 region has the DNA TGTGCCATCAGTGCGGCTAGCGGTTCCTACAATGAGCAGTTCTTC.

This clone was recorded only once. J is TRBJ2-7 and V is TRBV3-1 (or the pseudogene TRBV3-2), with TRBD2 matching over 8 bases. CDR1 and CDR2 (germline): LGHDT, YNNKEL (reference sequence). J lost 6 bases, V lost 7 bases, and 23 bases had no gene match. The CDR3 sequence is 18 residues long. The CDR3 DNA reads as TGTGCCAGCAACTCAAAAAGGGGTCAGCGGGGGAGATCGGGCGAGCAGTACTTC. This gives the protein CASNSKRGQRGRSGEQYF.

The J gene is TRBJ2-1, the V gene TRBV28; 9 nucleotides align to TRBD2. V was clipped by 9 bases and J by 6 bases; unmatched bases: 6. The CDR3 spans 13 residues. Germline V gene data show CDR1 as MDHEN and CDR2 as SYDVKM. The CDR3 bases are TGTGCCAGTTCCGGGACTAGCTTCAATGAGCAGTTCTTC. This sequence encodes CASSGTSFNEQFF.

The chain combines TRBV11-2 with TRBJ2-5; no clear D. CDR1 is SGHAT and CDR2 is FQNNGV in the germline V gene. CDR3 length: 16 amino acids. Between the trimmed V and J ends, which lost 5 bases and 4 bases, there was a span of 20 bases. CDR3 residues: CASSPTDPRGGETQYF. The CDR3 DNA is TGTGCCAGCAGCCCAACGGATCCCAGAGGTGGAGAGACCCAGTACTTC.

The V and J genes are TRBV9 and TRBJ1-2; 8 bases match TRBD1. The germline gives CDR1 SGDLS, CDR2 YYNGEE. V was clipped by 3 bases and J by 8 bases; unmatched bases: 9. This CDR3 spans 14 amino acids. CDR3 in amino acids: CASSATDRAVGYTF. The DNA of the CDR3 is TGTGCCAGCAGCGCAACGGACAGGGCAGTCGGCTACACCTTC.

V and J are TRBV5-6 and TRBJ1-3; D call uncertain. The CDR3 runs to 13 residues. V gave up 2 bases and J gave up 5 bases, with 8 bases separating them. Germline V CDR1 and CDR2: SGHDT, YYEEEE. The CDR3 DNA sequence: TGTGCCAGCAGCTTTGAAGCGCGAAACACCATATATTTT. Protein product: CASSFEARNTIYF.

V and J are TRBV28 and TRBJ1-2; D remains unclear. In germline, CDR1 is MDHEN, CDR2 SYDVKM. This CDR3 has 13 amino acids. V dropped 3 bases and J dropped 4 bases, with 9 bases sitting between them. Written as DNA, the CDR3 is TGTGCCAGCAGTTTGGCCCAGATCTATGGCTACACCTTC. Translated: CASSLAQIYGYTF.

This rearrangement joins TRBV23-1 to TRBJ1-2, with D perhaps TRBD1 (6 bases). TRBV23-1 counts as an open reading frame of uncertain function. Between the trimmed V and J ends, which lost 6 bases and 6 bases, there was a span of 14 bases. This CDR3 has 13 residues. CDR3 in DNA: TGCGCCAGCAGGCGACAGGAGCAGGATGGCTACACCTTC. Protein sequence: CASRRQEQDGYTF.